The T cell receptor beta chain under discussion was sequenced for a study of beta chain features in type 1 diabetes. Points from the study as a whole: Any HLA type influence on TCRB rearrangement was left unresolved here. Shorter TCRB CDR3s, moderately but significantly so, marked every one of the four CD4+ subsets in Type 1 diabetes patients.

As concerns this clone: Its specificity is unknown.

The isolated RNA, all of it, was reverse transcribed, so expressed TCRB transcripts were what got sequenced. Sequenced by immunoSEQ multiplex PCR; TCRdb stores in-frame clones only, minus some. The sample holds around 300,000 clones; approximately 15% are singletons and the top ten take approximately 0.015%. This CDR3 is built from 16 residues. Germline CDR1 and CDR2: SGHTA and FQGNSA. V lost 5 bases, J lost 6 bases, and 10 bases stayed unmatched. The authors sorted CD4+ naive, central memory, regulatory and stem cell-like memory cells via CD45RO/CCR7/CD25/CD127/CD95/CD27. This receptor was obtained from a man aged 18 to 35 with type 1 diabetes. Sequencing used naive CD4+ T cells from blood. The V call is TRBV7-2, the J call TRBJ2-2, with 9 bases that match TRBD2. CDR3 amino acids: CASSGRGGAFPGELFF. For the CDR3, the DNA is TGTGCCAGCAGCGGGCGCGGGGGGGCGTTCCCCGGGGAGCTGTTTTTT. Drawing the rest from reference TRBV7-2 and TRBJ2-2, the complete variable domain is GAGVSQSPSNKVTEKGKDVELRCDPISGHTALYWYRQSLGQGLEFLIYFQGNSAPDKSGLPSDRFSAERTGGSVSTLTIQRTQQEDSAVYLCASSGRGGAFPGELFFGEGSRLTVL.